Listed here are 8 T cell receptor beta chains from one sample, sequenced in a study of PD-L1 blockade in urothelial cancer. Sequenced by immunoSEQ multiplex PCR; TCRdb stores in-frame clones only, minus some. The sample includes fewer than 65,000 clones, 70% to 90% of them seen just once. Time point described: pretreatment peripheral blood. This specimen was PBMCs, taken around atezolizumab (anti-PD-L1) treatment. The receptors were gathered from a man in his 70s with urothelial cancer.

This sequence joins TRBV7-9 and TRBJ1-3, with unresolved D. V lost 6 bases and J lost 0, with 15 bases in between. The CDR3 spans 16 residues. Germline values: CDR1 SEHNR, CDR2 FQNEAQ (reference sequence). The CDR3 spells CASSTKRRVSGNTIYF. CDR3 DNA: TGTGCCAGCAGTACCAAACGACGGGTCTCTGGAAACACCATATATTTT. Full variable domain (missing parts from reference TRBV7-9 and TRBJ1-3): DTGVSQNPRHKITKRGQNVTFRCDPISEHNRLYWYRQTLGQGPEFLTYFQNEAQLEKSRLLSDRFSAERPKGSFSTLEIQRTEQGDSAMYLCASSTKRRVSGNTIYFGEGSWLTVV.

In DNA form, the CDR3 reads TGTGCCTCGAAAAAGGGGGTTGAAGAGACCCAGTACTTC. This translates into CASKKGVEETQYF. The chain recombines TRBV7-2 with TRBJ2-5; D is possibly TRBD1 (6 bases). Trimming stripped 11 bases from V and 3 bases from J, with 16 bases between. The germline CDR1 and CDR2 sequences are SGHTA and FQGNSA. The length of the CDR3 is 13 residues.

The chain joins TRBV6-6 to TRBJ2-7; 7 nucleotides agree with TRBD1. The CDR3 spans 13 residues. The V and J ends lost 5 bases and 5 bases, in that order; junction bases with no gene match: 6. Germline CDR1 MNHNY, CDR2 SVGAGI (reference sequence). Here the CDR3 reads CASSPGTGDEQYF. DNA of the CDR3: TGTGCCAGCAGTCCCGGCACAGGGGACGAGCAGTACTTC.

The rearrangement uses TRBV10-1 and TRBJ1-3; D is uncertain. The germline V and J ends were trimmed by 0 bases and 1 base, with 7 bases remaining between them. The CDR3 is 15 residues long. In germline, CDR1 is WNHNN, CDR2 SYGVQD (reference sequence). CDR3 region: CASSESPGSGNTIYF. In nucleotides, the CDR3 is TGCGCCAGCAGTGAGTCACCGGGGTCTGGAAACACCATATATTTT.

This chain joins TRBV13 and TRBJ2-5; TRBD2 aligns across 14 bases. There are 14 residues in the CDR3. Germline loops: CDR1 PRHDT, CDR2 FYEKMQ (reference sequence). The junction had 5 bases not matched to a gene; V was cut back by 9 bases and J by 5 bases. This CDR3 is CASGLAGGGETQYF. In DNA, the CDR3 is TGTGCCAGTGGACTAGCGGGGGGTGGGGAGACCCAGTACTTC.

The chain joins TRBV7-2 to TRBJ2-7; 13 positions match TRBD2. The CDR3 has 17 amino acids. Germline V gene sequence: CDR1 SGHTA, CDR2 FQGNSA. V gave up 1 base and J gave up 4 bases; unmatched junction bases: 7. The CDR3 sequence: CASSLGTSGSVGYEQYF. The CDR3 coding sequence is TGTGCCAGCAGCTTAGGGACTAGCGGGAGTGTTGGGTACGAGCAGTACTTC.

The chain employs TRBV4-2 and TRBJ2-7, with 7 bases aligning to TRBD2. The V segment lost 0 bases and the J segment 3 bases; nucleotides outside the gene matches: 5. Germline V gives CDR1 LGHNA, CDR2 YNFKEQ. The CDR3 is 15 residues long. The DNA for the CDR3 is TGTGCCAGCAGCCAAGATTGGCTAGCGGACTACGAGCAGTACTTC. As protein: CASSQDWLADYEQYF.

This chain's CDR3 is CATSGRGRSGEEAFF. For the CDR3, the DNA is TGTGCCACCAGCGGCAGGGGCCGATCAGGGGAAGAAGCTTTCTTT. This rearrangement joins TRBV15 to TRBJ1-1, with a weak D call TRBD1 (6 bases). The CDR3 runs 15 residues. Trimming took off 5 bases at V and 8 bases at J, with 21 bases between the two ends. CDR1 and CDR2 (germline): LNHNV, YYDKDF (reference sequence). The full variable domain, in which reference TRBV15 and TRBJ1-1 provide the parts outside the CDR3, is DAMVIQNPRYQVTQFGKPVTLSCSQTLNHNVMYWYQQKSSQAPKLLFHYYDKDFNNEADTPDNFQSRRPNTSFCFLDIRSPGLGDTAMYLCATSGRGRSGEEAFFGQGTRLTVV.